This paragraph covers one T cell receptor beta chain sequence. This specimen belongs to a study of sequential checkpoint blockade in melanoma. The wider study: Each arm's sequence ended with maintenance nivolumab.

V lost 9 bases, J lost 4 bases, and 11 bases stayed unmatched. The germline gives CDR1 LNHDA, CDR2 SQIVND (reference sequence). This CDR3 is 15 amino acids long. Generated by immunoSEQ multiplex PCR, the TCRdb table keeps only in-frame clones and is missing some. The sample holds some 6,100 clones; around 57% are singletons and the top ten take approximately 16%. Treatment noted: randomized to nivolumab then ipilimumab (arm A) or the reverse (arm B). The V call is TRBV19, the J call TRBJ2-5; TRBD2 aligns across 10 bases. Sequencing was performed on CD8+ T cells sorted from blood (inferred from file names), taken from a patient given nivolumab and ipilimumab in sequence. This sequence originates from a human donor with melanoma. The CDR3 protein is CASATSGGARETQYF. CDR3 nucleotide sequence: TGTGCCAGCGCGACCAGCGGGGGGGCGAGAGAGACCCAGTACTTC.